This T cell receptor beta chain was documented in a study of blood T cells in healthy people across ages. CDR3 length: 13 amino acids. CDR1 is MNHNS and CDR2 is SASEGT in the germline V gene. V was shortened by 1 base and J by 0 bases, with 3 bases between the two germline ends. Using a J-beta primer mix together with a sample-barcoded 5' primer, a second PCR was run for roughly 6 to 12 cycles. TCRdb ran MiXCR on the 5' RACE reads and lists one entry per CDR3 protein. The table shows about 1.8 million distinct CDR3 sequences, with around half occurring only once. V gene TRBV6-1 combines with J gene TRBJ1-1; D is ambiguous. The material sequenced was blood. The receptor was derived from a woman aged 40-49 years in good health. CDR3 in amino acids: CASSEGMNTEAFF. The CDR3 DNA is TGTGCCAGCAGTGAAGGGATGAACACTGAAGCTTTCTTT.